This T cell receptor (beta chain) was captured in a study of T cell repertoires in cytomegalovirus infection (dated by TCRdb to between 2018 and 2021). Regarding the complete study: Peptide stimulations targeted recently identified HLA-C-restricted CMV epitopes, whose presentation resists viral immunomodulation, together with well-studied HLA-B-restricted epitopes. Donor HLA type was relevant to the analysis, as public TCR beta signatures indicated carriage of CMV infection together with the matching HLA type.

Looking up the germline V gene yields CDR1 SGHTA and CDR2 FQGNSA. From its cysteine to its phenylalanine, the CDR3 spans 15 amino acids. The retained sequence is limited to the CDR3, 45 bases, with the frame set at the first base. Compared with germline, V lacks 9 bases and J lacks 4 bases; bases without a gene match: 9. Ten or more counts support this clonotype. The clone's antigen remains unknown. No clone much larger than this one lies a single base away; base qualities are absent. Findings and caveats that apply to the study as a whole: The ex vivo response was dominated by HLA-C-restricted CMV-specific TCR beta clonotypes, and the single most frequent clonotype in two of eight donors was supplied by these HLA-C-restricted clonotypes. In both this cohort and an independent roughly 400-donor cohort, the cumulative frequency of public TCR beta family members distinguished carriers of CMV infection plus the relevant HLA type.

Per the publication, the treatment or condition label means: in vitro stimulation with specific CMV peptide epitopes to enrich CMV-specific T cells. Reads for this sample came from an Illumina HiSeq 1500. Using fastp at Q25 and MiXCR, TCRdb reprocessed the public reads and kept productive beta chains. Identical CDR3 protein sequences are pooled into one entry, listed with their most common genes and DNA. Within this sample are about 100,000 distinct CDR3 sequences, with about 29% of them counted one time only. Around 68% of the sample is in the top ten clones. The sample consisted of CD8+ T cells from cultured PBMCs, taken from culture after CMV antigen stimulation. The receptor comes from a human donor in good health (CMV status not recorded). Some clones in this sample may be carry-over from other donors' samples. The chain is encoded by TRBV7-2 joined to TRBJ2-1, and 10 junctional nucleotides match TRBD2. The nucleotides read TGTGCCAGTCGGCTAGCGGGGGTTCGATACAATGAGCAGTTCTTC. It specifies CASRLAGVRYNEQFF.